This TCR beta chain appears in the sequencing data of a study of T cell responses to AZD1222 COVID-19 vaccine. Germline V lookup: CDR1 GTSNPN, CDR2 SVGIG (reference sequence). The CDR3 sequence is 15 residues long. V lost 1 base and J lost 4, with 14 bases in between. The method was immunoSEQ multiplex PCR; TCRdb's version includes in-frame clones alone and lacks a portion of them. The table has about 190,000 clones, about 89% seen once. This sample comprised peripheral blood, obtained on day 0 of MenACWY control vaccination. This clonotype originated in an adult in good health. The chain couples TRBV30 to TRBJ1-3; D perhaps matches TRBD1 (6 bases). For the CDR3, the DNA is TGTGCCTGGAGTGCCCGGGGGGCCTTCGGAAACACCATATATTTT. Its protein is CAWSARGAFGNTIYF.